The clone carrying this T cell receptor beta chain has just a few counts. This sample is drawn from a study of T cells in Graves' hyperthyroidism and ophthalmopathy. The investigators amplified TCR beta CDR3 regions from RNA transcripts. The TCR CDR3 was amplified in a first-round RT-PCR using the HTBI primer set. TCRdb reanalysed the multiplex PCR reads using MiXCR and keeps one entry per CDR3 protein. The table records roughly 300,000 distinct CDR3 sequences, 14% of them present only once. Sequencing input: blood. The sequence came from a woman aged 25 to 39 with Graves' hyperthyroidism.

CDR3 region: CASGGPTGELFF. The CDR3 nucleotides read TGTGCCAGCGGCGGACCGACCGGGGAGCTGTTTTTT. The J gene is TRBJ2-2, the V gene TRBV28; D is uncertain. The V gene's germline CDR1 is MDHEN and CDR2 SYDVKM. V was shortened by 8 bases and J by 5 bases, with 9 bases between the two germline ends. This CDR3 comprises 12 residues.